This passage covers 17 T cell receptor beta chains from one sample sequenced in a study of cytomegalovirus exposure and HLA in healthy donors. It was with 60 Vbeta and 13 Jbeta primers that the PCR ran. The repertoire was sequenced with immunoSEQ multiplex PCR; TCRdb's copy has only in-frame clones and lacks some. The data show 85,000 to 100,000 clones, 70% to 80% seen once. The material sequenced was PBMCs. Receptors were obtained from a man in his fifties or sixties in good health and CMV-seropositive.

The chain joins TRBV19 to TRBJ2-3, with TRBD1 identical over 8 bases. This CDR3 has 16 residues. Germline lookup yields CDR1 LNHDA and CDR2 SQIVND (reference sequence). J lost 4 bases, V lost 2 bases, and 8 bases had no gene match. CDR3 nucleotides: TGTGCCAGTAGTATATGGGCAGGGGGCCTCGCAGATACGCAGTATTTT. This translates into CASSIWAGGLADTQYF.

The V and J genes are TRBV5-8 and TRBJ2-3; tentatively, D is TRBD2 (5 bases). The CDR3 totals 13 residues. Germline V CDR1 and CDR2: SGHTS, YDEGEE. V lost 5 bases and J 8 bases, leaving 15 bases between the germline ends. This CDR3 is CASRTSGGGTQYF. In nucleotides, the CDR3 is TGTGCCAGCAGAACAAGTGGAGGCGGTACGCAGTATTTT.

This rearrangement joins TRBV7-3 to TRBJ2-3, with 10 bases that match TRBD2. The J segment lost 2 bases and the V segment lost 4 bases, leaving 6 bases of the junction unmatched. Germline loops: CDR1 SGHTA, CDR2 FQGTGA. The CDR3 has 16 residues. The CDR3 spells CASSSIAGGATDTQYF. Here the CDR3 DNA reads TGTGCCAGCAGCTCTATAGCGGGGGGAGCCACAGATACGCAGTATTTT.

The chain recombines TRBV2 with TRBJ2-5, with 10 bases lining up with TRBD1. TRBJ2-7 matches the DNA end more closely, so the J call is doubtful. The germline CDR1 and CDR2 sequences are SNHLY and FYNNEI. CDR3 size: 16 residues. CDR3 DNA sequence: TGTGCCAGCAGCACCTTTGTCGGGGACAGGGGTTACGAGCAGTACTTC. Protein sequence: CASSTFVGDRGYEQYF.

This sequence joins TRBV10-1 and TRBJ1-3; D not resolved. This CDR3 has 12 amino acids. Germline V CDR1 and CDR2: WNHNN, SYGVQD (reference sequence). The V and J ends lost 7 bases and 10 bases respectively, with 14 bases between them. CDR3 protein: CASKHCGVTIYF. The CDR3 region has the DNA TGCGCCAGCAAGCACTGCGGAGTTACCATATATTTT.

This clone was found once. In nucleotides, the CDR3 is TGTGCCAGCATCATGACAGGGGGGCGGTACGAGCAGTACTTC. Its translation is CASIMTGGRYEQYF. The chain has TRBV28 and TRBJ2-7, with 9 bases that match TRBD1. CDR3 size: 14 residues. The V and J ends lost 7 bases and 4 bases, in that order; junction bases with no gene match: 8. In germline, CDR1 is MDHEN, CDR2 SYDVKM.

The chain couples TRBV6-4 to TRBJ2-2; 7 bases align to TRBD1. CDR3 length equals 12 residues. The trim removed 6 bases at V and 6 bases at J, leaving 1 base unmatched. CDR1 and CDR2 (germline): MRHNA, SNTAGT. This chain's CDR3 is CASRGGPGELFF. CDR3 sequence (DNA): TGTGCCAGCAGAGGGGGCCCCGGGGAGCTGTTTTTT.

The chain uses TRBV7-8 and TRBJ2-1; no firm D call. From germline, CDR1 is SGHVS and CDR2 FQNEAQ. V lost 5 bases to trimming and J lost 9 bases, with 8 bases between them. The CDR3 is 11 residues long. In DNA, the CDR3 is TGTGCCAGCAGCCCCGGTGGTGAGCAGTTCTTC. It translates to CASSPGGEQFF.

V is TRBV4-1 and J is TRBJ1-4, with D unclear. This CDR3 region has 18 residues. CDR1 MGHRA and CDR2 YSYEKL come from the germline V gene. Between the trimmed V and J ends, which lost 0 bases and 10 bases, there was a span of 24 bases. The CDR3 coding sequence is TGCGCCAGCAGCCAAGATACCCCGTCCGGCTTGGGCCGGGGAAAACTGTTTTTT. This gives the protein CASSQDTPSGLGRGKLFF.

The V gene is TRBV6-1, the J gene TRBJ1-3, with D perhaps TRBD1 (6 bases). Per germline, CDR1 MNHNS and CDR2 SASEGT. The CDR3 is 15 residues long. With 3 bases removed from V and 1 base from J, the gap between germline ends came to 10 bases. In DNA, the CDR3 is TGTGCCAGCAGTGACCGCAGGGGATCTGGAAACACCATATATTTT. Translated: CASSDRRGSGNTIYF.

The CDR3 DNA follows: TGTGCCAGCATTAGTCATTTAGCTGGGGAGACCCAGTACTTC. Translation: CASISHLAGETQYF. The chain links TRBV11-2 to TRBJ2-5; D call uncertain. The CDR3 has 14 residues. V was shortened by 7 bases and J by 5 bases, with 17 bases between the two germline ends. Looked up from germline, CDR1 is SGHAT and CDR2 is FQNNGV.

V usage is TRBV12-5 and J usage is TRBJ2-3; no clear D. Germline lookup yields CDR1 LGHNT and CDR2 FRNRAP. V was clipped by 6 bases and J by 4 bases, with 8 bases between them. The length of the CDR3 is 12 residues. CDR3 loop: CASGGLADTQYF. Written as DNA, the CDR3 is TGTGCTAGTGGCGGTCTGGCAGATACGCAGTATTTT.

This chain joins TRBV10-3 and TRBJ2-5, with a weak D call TRBD2 (6 bases). The CDR3 has 14 amino acids. Germline V gene data show CDR1 as ENHRY and CDR2 as SYGVKD. Trimming cost V 0 bases and J 4 bases, with 9 bases left between them. CDR3 sequence: CAISESMGGETQYF. The CDR3 DNA reads as TGTGCCATCAGTGAGTCTATGGGAGGAGAGACCCAGTACTTC.

This clone turned up a few times. Distinct nucleotide sequences in the sample also encode this CDR3. The J gene is TRBJ2-7, the V gene TRBV30; 7 bases are a match to TRBD1. This CDR3 has 12 amino acids. The germline V gene has CDR1 GTSNPN and CDR2 SVGIG (reference sequence). The V and J ends lost 4 bases and 2 bases, in that order; junction bases with no gene match: 2. The CDR3 sequence: CAWKQGTYEQYF. For the CDR3, the DNA is TGTGCCTGGAAACAGGGGACCTACGAGCAGTACTTC.

This chain uses TRBV9 with TRBJ1-5; 12 nucleotides line up with TRBD1. Germline V gene lookup returns CDR1 SGDLS and CDR2 YYNGEE. V shed 0 bases, J shed 5 bases, and the junction held 18 bases outside the gene matches. The CDR3 is 21 amino acids. CDR3 nucleotides: TGTGCCAGCAGCGTAGGGGCGGTGGGGACAGGGGGCGAAACCTCCCATCAGCCCCAGCATTTT. Protein product: CASSVGAVGTGGETSHQPQHF.

In DNA form, the CDR3 reads TGTGCCATCAGTGAACCCTCGGGGAGGACTAGCGGGGGGCGAGGGGCTAGCACAGATACGCAGTATTTT. Its translation: CAISEPSGRTSGGRGASTDTQYF. The chain joins TRBV10-3 to TRBJ2-3; the match to TRBD2 covers 14 bases. V was pared by 3 bases and J by 0 bases, with 20 bases of the junction left unmatched. CDR3 length: 23 amino acids. Per germline, CDR1 ENHRY and CDR2 SYGVKD.

Concerning this clone: The sample contains more than one DNA sequence encoding this CDR3. This chain connects TRBV5-1 to TRBJ2-3, with D uncertain. There are 12 residues in the CDR3. Germline values: CDR1 SGHRS, CDR2 YFSETQ. V lost 0 bases and J 6 bases, leaving 5 bases between the germline ends. The CDR3 DNA is TGCGCCAGCAGCTTGGTCCGGGATACGCAGTATTTT. Protein: CASSLVRDTQYF.